This T cell receptor (beta chain) was obtained from a study of cytomegalovirus exposure and HLA in healthy donors. Study conclusions and caveats: The study had only CMV serostatus as immune exposure information.

In the PCR, 60 Vbeta and 13 Jbeta primers were used. TCRdb's table, derived via immunoSEQ multiplex PCR, lists solely in-frame clones and lacks some. The data hold about 180,000 clones, with about 82% observed a single time. To note about this clone: The antigen is undetermined.

Unmatched junction bases numbered 6, after V lost 5 bases and J lost 0 bases. Germline V CDR1 and CDR2: KGHSH, LQKENI. This CDR3 is 17 amino acids long. This receptor was taken from a man younger than 35 in good health and CMV-seronegative. The sample taken for sequencing was PBMCs. The rearrangement uses TRBV18 and TRBJ2-6, with 8 bases fitting TRBD1. This chain's CDR3 is CASSSRDRSSGANVLTF. The CDR3 DNA reads TGTGCCAGCTCATCCCGGGACAGGAGCTCTGGGGCCAACGTCCTGACTTTC. The variable domain in full, completed from reference TRBV18 and TRBJ2-6, reads NAGVMQNPRHLVRRRGQEARLRCSPMKGHSHVYWYRQLPEEGLKFMVYLQKENIIDESGMPKERFSAEFPKEGPSILRIQQVVRGDSAAYFCASSSRDRSSGANVLTFGAGSRLTVL.